Listed below are T cell receptor beta chains from one sample, sequenced in a study of OX40 agonist ivuxolimab in advanced cancers. TCRdb's copy holds only in-frame clones and misses some; the assay was immunoSEQ multiplex PCR. The profile shows just under 55,000 clones, approximately 80% of them singletons. Specimen: CD4+ or CD8+ T cells sorted from blood, collected in a trial of the OX40 agonist ivuxolimab. The receptors here all came from an adult with an advanced solid tumor such as melanoma, head and neck, liver or kidney cancer. Each CDR3 is given without its conserved first and last residue. The order of the fields is V gene, J gene, CDR3 protein.

V gene: TRBV7-2; J gene: TRBJ1-5; CDR3 protein: ASSLASSDQPQH
V gene: TRBV27; J gene: TRBJ2-7; CDR3 protein: ASSLRVESYEQY
V gene: TRBV11-2; J gene: TRBJ1-4; CDR3 protein: ASSTRDSEKLF
V gene: TRBV28; J gene: TRBJ1-3; CDR3 protein: ASSLTYGNTIY
V gene: TRBV11-2; J gene: TRBJ2-1; CDR3 protein: ASSLGDRGHLLYNEQF
V gene: TRBV11-3; J gene: TRBJ2-7; CDR3 protein: ASSSNAGDHQY
V gene: TRBV2; J gene: TRBJ1-1; CDR3 protein: ARSEYREPGEAF
V gene: TRBV18; J gene: TRBJ2-7; CDR3 protein: ASSNEGAREQY
V gene: TRBV7-2; J gene: TRBJ2-1; CDR3 protein: ASSSQLAGEQF
V gene: TRBV19; J gene: TRBJ1-1; CDR3 protein: ASSIQRNTEAF
V gene: TRBV19; J gene: TRBJ2-3; CDR3 protein: ASSVEHTQY
V gene: TRBV20-1; J gene: TRBJ2-3; CDR3 protein: SARTEPLRY
V gene: TRBV27; J gene: TRBJ2-6; CDR3 protein: ASRGLAGGPSGANVLT
V gene: TRBV9; J gene: TRBJ1-1; CDR3 protein: ASSPIRGGTEAF
V gene: TRBV2; J gene: TRBJ2-7; CDR3 protein: ASTQGGGIHEQY
V gene: TRBV5-5; J gene: TRBJ2-3; CDR3 protein: ASSLDPPGAGEDTQY
V gene: TRBV11-3; J gene: TRBJ2-2; CDR3 protein: ASRPGLAFTGELF